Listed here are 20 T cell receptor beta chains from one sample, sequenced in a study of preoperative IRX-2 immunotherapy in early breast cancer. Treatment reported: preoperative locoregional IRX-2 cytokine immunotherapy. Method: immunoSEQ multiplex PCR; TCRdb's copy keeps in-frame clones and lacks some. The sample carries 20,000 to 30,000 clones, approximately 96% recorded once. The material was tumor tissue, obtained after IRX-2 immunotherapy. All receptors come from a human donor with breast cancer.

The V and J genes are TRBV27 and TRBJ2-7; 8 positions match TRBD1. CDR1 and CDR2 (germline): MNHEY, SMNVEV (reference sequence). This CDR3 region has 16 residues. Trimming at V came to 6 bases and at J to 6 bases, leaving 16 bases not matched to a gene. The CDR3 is CASRNFLDRETVEQYF. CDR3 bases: TGTGCCAGCAGGAATTTCCTGGACAGGGAGACAGTCGAGCAGTACTTC.

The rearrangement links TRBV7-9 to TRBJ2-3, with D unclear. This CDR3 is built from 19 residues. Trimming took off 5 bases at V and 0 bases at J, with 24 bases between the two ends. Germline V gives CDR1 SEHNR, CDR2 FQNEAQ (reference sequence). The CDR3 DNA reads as TGTGCCAGCAGCCAACCTATCTTTCCATCAGGTGGGAGCACAGATACGCAGTATTTT. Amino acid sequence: CASSQPIFPSGGSTDTQYF.

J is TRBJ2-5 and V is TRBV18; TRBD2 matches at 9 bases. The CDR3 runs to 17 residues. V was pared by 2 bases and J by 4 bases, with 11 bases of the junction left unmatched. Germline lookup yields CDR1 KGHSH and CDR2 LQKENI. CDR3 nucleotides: TGTGCCAGCTCACCAACCAATCTAGCGGGGCAACGAGAGACCCAGTACTTC. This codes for CASSPTNLAGQRETQYF.

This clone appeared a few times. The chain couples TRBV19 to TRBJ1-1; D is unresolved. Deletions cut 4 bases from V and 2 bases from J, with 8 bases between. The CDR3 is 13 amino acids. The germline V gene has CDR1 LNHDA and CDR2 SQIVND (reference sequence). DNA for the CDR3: TGTGCCAGTAGTAGGTTCACTAACACTGAAGCTTTCTTT. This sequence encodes CASSRFTNTEAFF.

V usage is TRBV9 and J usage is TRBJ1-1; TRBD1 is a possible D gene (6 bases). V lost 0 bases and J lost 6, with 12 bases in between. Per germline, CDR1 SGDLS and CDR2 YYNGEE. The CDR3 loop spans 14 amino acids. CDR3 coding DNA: TGTGCCAGCAGCGTAGACGGGGGACATTCTGAAGCTTTCTTT. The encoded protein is CASSVDGGHSEAFF.

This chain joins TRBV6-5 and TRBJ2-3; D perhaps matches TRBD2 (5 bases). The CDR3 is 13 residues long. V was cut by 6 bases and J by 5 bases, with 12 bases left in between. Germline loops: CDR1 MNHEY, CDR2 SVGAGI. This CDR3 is CASSREGRDTQYF. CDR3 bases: TGTGCCAGCAGCAGAGAAGGGAGAGATACGCAGTATTTT.

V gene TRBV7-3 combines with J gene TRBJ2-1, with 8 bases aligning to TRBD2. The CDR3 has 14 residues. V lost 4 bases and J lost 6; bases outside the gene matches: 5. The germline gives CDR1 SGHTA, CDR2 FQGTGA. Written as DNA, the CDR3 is TGTGCCAGCAGCTATAAGCGGGAGAGCAATGAGCAGTTCTTC. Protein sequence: CASSYKRESNEQFF. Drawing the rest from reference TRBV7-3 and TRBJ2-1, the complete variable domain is GAGVSQTPSNKVTEKGKYVELRCDPISGHTALYWYRQSLGQGPEFLIYFQGTGAADDSGLPNDRFFAVRPEGSVSTLKIQRTERGDSAVYLCASSYKRESNEQFFGPGTRLTVL.

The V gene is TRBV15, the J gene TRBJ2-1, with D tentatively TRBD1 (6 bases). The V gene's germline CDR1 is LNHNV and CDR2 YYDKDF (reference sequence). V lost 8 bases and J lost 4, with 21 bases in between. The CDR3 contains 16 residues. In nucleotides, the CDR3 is TGTGCCACCTTTACACCCGGGACACCTAATTACAATGAGCAGTTCTTC. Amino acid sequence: CATFTPGTPNYNEQFF.

The CDR3 protein is CSVGILGQGSEQYF. DNA of the CDR3: TGCAGCGTTGGGATCCTAGGACAGGGAAGCGAGCAGTACTTC. The V call is TRBV29-1, the J call TRBJ2-7, with 8 bases identical to TRBD1. This CDR3 spans 14 amino acids. Germline CDR1 and CDR2: SQVTM and ANQGSEA. Trimming cost V 4 bases and J 6 bases; bases outside gene matches: 11.

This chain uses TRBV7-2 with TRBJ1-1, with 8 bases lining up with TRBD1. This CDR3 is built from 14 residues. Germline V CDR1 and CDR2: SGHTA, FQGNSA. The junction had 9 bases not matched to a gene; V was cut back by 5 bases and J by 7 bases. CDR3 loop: CASSLGQGRVEAFF. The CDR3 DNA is TGTGCCAGCAGCCTAGGACAGGGAAGGGTTGAAGCTTTCTTT.

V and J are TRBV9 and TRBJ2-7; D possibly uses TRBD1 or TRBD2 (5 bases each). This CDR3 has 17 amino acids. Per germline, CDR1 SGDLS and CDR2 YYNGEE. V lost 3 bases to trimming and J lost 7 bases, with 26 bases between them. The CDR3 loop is CASSALVSGTKGAEQYF. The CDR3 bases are TGTGCCAGCAGCGCCCTAGTTTCCGGGACCAAGGGAGCTGAGCAGTACTTC.

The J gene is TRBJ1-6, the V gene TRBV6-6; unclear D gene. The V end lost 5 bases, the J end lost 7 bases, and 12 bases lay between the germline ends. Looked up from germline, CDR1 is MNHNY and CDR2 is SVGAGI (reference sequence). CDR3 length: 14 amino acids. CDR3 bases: TGTGCCAGCAGTCCCGACGGGAGAAATTCACCCCTCCACTTT. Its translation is CASSPDGRNSPLHF.

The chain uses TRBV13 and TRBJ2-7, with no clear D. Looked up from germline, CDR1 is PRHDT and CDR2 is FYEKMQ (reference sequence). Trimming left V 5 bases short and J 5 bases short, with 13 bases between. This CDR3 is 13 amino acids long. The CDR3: CASSIGPPDEQYF. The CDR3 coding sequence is TGTGCCAGCAGCATTGGGCCTCCCGACGAGCAGTACTTC.

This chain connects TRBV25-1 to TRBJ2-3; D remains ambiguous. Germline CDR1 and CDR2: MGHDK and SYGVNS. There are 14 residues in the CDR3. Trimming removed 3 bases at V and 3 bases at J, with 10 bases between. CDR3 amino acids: CASSDIRVTDTQYF. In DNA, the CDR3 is TGTGCCAGCAGTGACATAAGGGTAACAGATACGCAGTATTTT.

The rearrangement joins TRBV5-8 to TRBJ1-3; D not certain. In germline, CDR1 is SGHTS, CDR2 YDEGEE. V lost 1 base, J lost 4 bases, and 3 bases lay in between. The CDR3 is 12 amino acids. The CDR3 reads CASSLQGNTIYF. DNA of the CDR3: TGTGCCAGCAGCTTGCAAGGAAACACCATATATTTT.

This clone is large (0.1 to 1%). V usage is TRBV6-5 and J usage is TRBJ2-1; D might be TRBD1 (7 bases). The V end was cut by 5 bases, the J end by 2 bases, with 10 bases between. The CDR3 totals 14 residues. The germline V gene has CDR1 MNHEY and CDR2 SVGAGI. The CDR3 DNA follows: TGTGCCAGCAGTCAGGGGGAGGCCTACAATGAGCAGTTCTTC. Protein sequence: CASSQGEAYNEQFF.

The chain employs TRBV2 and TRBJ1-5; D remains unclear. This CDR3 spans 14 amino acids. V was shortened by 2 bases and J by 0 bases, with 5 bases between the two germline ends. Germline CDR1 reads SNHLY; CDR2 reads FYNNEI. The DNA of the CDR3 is TGTGCCAGCAGTGAACCGTATAGCAATCAGCCCCAGCATTTT. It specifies CASSEPYSNQPQHF.

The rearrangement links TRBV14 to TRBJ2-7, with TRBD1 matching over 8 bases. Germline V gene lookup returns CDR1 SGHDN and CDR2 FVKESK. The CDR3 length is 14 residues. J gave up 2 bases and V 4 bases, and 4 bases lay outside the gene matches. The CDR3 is CASSRTTGAYEQYF. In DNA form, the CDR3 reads TGTGCCAGCAGCCGCACGACAGGGGCCTACGAGCAGTACTTC.

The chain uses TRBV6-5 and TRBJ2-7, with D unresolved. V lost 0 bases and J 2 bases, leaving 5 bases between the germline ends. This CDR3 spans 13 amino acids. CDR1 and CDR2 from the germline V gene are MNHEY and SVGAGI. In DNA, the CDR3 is TGTGCCAGCAGTTACTCGGGCCCCTACGAGCAGTACTTC. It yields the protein CASSYSGPYEQYF.

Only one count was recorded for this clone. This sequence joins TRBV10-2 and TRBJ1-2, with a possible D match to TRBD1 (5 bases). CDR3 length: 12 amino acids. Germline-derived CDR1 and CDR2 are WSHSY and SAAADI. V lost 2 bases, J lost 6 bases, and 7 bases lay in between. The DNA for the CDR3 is TGCGCCAGCAGTGAGAGAGGGGATGGCTACACCTTC. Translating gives CASSERGDGYTF.